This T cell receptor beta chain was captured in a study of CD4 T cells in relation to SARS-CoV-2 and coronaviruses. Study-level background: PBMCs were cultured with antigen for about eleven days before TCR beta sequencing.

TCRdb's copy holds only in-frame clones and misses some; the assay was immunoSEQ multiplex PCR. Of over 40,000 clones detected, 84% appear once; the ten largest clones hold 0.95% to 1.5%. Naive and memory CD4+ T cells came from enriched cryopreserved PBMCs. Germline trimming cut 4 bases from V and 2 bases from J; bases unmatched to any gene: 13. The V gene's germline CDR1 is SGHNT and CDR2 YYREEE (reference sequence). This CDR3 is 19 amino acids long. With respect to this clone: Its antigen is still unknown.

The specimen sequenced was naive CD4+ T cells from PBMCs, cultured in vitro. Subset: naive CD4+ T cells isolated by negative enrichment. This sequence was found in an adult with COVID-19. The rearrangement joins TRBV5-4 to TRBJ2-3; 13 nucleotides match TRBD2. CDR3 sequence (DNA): TGTGCCAGCAGCGGGACTAGCGGGAAACCCACTAAACTCACAGATACGCAGTATTTT. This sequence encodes CASSGTSGKPTKLTDTQYF. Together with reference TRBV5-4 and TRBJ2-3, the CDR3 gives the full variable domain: ETGVTQSPTHLIKTRGQQVTLRCSSQSGHNTVSWYQQALGQGPQFIFQYYREEENGRGNFPPRFSGLQFPNYSSELNVNALELDDSALYLCASSGTSGKPTKLTDTQYFGPGTRLTVL.